The TCR beta chain under discussion was sequenced for a study of low-dose radiotherapy and immunotherapy resistance in tumors (dated by TCRdb to 2021 to 2024). For the wider study: In Cohort 1, 0.5 Gy per fraction was delivered every 2 weeks, and a total PTV dose of 6.5 Gy was prescribed. Cohort 2 received 1 Gy per fraction every two weeks, with a total of 13 Gy over 26 weeks. Patients were given nivolumab as a 240 mg flat dose every two weeks and ipilimumab at 1 mg/kg every six weeks, with both drugs delivered intravenously. Every two weeks, patients got intravenous cyclophosphamide at 200 mg/m2, given one day ahead of each radiation and immunotherapy administration. Aspirin 300 mg was taken orally once daily by patients for four cycles, starting on cycle 1 day 1. Trial participants were not randomized into treatment groups. Eight patients were included in the translational analysis, namely three from the first dose cohort plus the first five from the second dose cohort.

CDR1 MNHEY and CDR2 SVGAGI are derived from the germline V gene. The CDR3 sequence holds 18 residues, the cysteine and phenylalanine included. The read is trimmed to its CDR3 DNA, 54 bases read in frame from base 1. The trim is 0 bases for V and 1 base for J, with a gap of 18 bases between the germline ends. The instrument given in TCRdb is Illumina HiSeq 2500. Superscript III and a set of TRAV- and TRBV-specific primers were used to synthesize first-strand cDNA, so that both TCRalpha and TCRbeta chains were covered. TCRs were amplified with Phusion for 20 PCR cycles, with a constant-region primer paired with the adapter attached to the V primers. The isolated mRNA was amplified using the MessageAmp II aRNA Amplification Kit, with in vitro transcription performed for approximately 16 hours at 37 degrees C. The Dynabeads mRNA DIRECT Purification Kit was used to isolate the mRNA for TCR sequencing. A second roughly 23-cycle Phusion PCR added indexed Illumina adapters, and products were purified with AMPure XP beads. The study's processing was this. Custom Perl scripts pooled TCR sequences encoding the same protein, removed out-of-frame sequences and computed each clonotype's abundance. Any TCR sequence supported by only a single read was excluded from analysis. Repertoire metrics included Shannon entropy, Gini index, clonality, richness, and frequency of TCRs shared between repertoires. TCRdb trimmed the raw reads at Q25, called clones with MiXCR and kept productive beta chains. Rows with one shared CDR3 protein collapse into an entry with the most common genes and DNA. The V and J calls were determined by TCRdb, not by the authors. The sample includes tens of thousands of distinct CDR3 sequences, with around a sixth observed a single time. The ten most abundant clones make up less than 1.5% of the sample.

Read against the paper, the sample's time point label means: after trial treatment. The sample's treatment or condition label is to be understood as: LDRT plus nivolumab, ipilimumab, low-dose cyclophosphamide and aspirin (RACIN trial). The donors came from RACIN, which was a single-arm phase I dose-escalation trial that paired nivolumab and ipilimumab with aspirin, low-dose cyclophosphamide and low-dose radiotherapy. Patients with advanced, TIL-negative solid tumors were considered eligible. Note on this clonotype: There is no known antigen for this receptor. No quality values exist for individual bases; no much larger clone is one base distant.

The starting material was PBMCs, obtained after low-dose radiotherapy plus immunotherapy. The TCR comes from a male donor with prostate cancer. Recombination linked TRBV6-5 to TRBJ1-1, with an unclear D gene assignment. The CDR3 region has the sequence CASSYSSRRQTSNTEAFF. The base sequence is TGTGCCAGCAGTTACTCGAGTCGGCGGCAGACTTCGAACACTGAAGCTTTCTTT.